Listed below are T cell receptor beta chains from one sample, sequenced in a study of T cell repertoires in cytomegalovirus infection. One entry per CDR3 protein results from TCRdb running MiXCR on the reads. Among about 490,000 distinct CDR3 sequences listed, more than 15% were seen once. The sequenced sample was CD8+ T cells from PBMCs. Source of these receptors: a human donor in good health (CMV status not recorded). Some clones in this sample may be carry-over from other donors' samples. CDR3s include the opening cysteine and the closing phenylalanine or tryptophan. Fields, in order: clone size, J gene, V gene, CDR3 protein. The size of a clone is reported for some rows only, either as once, few or many, or as a class for expanded clones.

clone_size: -; j_call: TRBJ1-2; v_call: TRBV6-1; cdr3_aa: CASSEGRIYGYTF
clone_size: few; j_call: TRBJ2-1; v_call: TRBV29-1; cdr3_aa: CSVEGQGVSYNEQFF
clone_size: few; j_call: TRBJ2-7; v_call: TRBV27; cdr3_aa: CASSPGIFYEQYF
clone_size: -; j_call: TRBJ2-1; v_call: TRBV4-1; cdr3_aa: CASTPATGEIEF
clone_size: many; j_call: TRBJ1-5; v_call: TRBV19; cdr3_aa: CASLTRQGSNQPQHF
clone_size: few; j_call: TRBJ1-1; v_call: TRBV14; cdr3_aa: CASSHQGSEAFF
clone_size: -; j_call: TRBJ2-1; v_call: TRBV6-5; cdr3_aa: CASSYTRLASTPYNEQFF
clone_size: many; j_call: TRBJ2-7; v_call: TRBV7-8; cdr3_aa: CASSLLGTSSYEQYF
clone_size: many; j_call: TRBJ2-1; v_call: TRBV7-3; cdr3_aa: CASSRLAGGIDEQFF
clone_size: -; j_call: TRBJ2-3; v_call: TRBV29-1; cdr3_aa: CSVDRLAGLPDTQYF
clone_size: many; j_call: TRBJ2-3; v_call: TRBV28; cdr3_aa: CASSLTSGSVTDTQYF
clone_size: -; j_call: TRBJ2-5; v_call: TRBV9; cdr3_aa: CASSSRAGEETQYF
clone_size: -; j_call: TRBJ1-1; v_call: TRBV12-3/TRBV12-4; cdr3_aa: CASTLSGGPEAFF
clone_size: -; j_call: TRBJ2-1; v_call: TRBV3-1; cdr3_aa: CASSRTRQAAYSYNEQFF
clone_size: -; j_call: TRBJ2-7; v_call: TRBV28; cdr3_aa: CASSFQREDPYEQYF
clone_size: -; j_call: TRBJ2-1; v_call: TRBV11-2; cdr3_aa: CASSLEGLLYLEQFF
clone_size: -; j_call: TRBJ1-1; v_call: TRBV11-2; cdr3_aa: CASSYGGRASNTEAFF
clone_size: -; j_call: TRBJ2-7; v_call: TRBV7-9; cdr3_aa: CASSLIGQGIYEQYF
clone_size: -; j_call: TRBJ2-2; v_call: TRBV6-6; cdr3_aa: CANKTGTRRSGELFF
clone_size: many; j_call: TRBJ2-7; v_call: TRBV24-1; cdr3_aa: CATSDGKGLGAGEQYF
clone_size: few; j_call: TRBJ2-3; v_call: TRBV3-1; cdr3_aa: CASSQDPPGWGDHTQYF
clone_size: -; j_call: TRBJ1-2; v_call: TRBV20-1; cdr3_aa: CSARESYRAGRNYGYTF
clone_size: few; j_call: TRBJ1-1; v_call: TRBV4-1; cdr3_aa: CASSTGAMNTEAFF
clone_size: many; j_call: TRBJ1-1; v_call: TRBV6-1; cdr3_aa: CASSENGAGDTEAFF
clone_size: many; j_call: TRBJ2-3; v_call: TRBV7-8; cdr3_aa: CASSLVASSSTDTQYF
clone_size: few; j_call: TRBJ2-2; v_call: TRBV29-1; cdr3_aa: CSVEEGDGELFF
clone_size: -; j_call: TRBJ2-7; v_call: TRBV4-1; cdr3_aa: CASSQEEAGLAGISYEQYF
clone_size: few; j_call: TRBJ1-5; v_call: TRBV6-8; cdr3_aa: CASSPVQGQPQHF
clone_size: -; j_call: TRBJ2-1; v_call: TRBV20-1; cdr3_aa: CSASPLAGYNEQFF
clone_size: many; j_call: TRBJ2-1; v_call: TRBV12-5; cdr3_aa: CASGFRDEQFF
clone_size: few; j_call: TRBJ1-1; v_call: TRBV11-2; cdr3_aa: CASSDRTGFTEAFF
clone_size: many; j_call: TRBJ2-1; v_call: TRBV4-2; cdr3_aa: CASSQGGGGIYNEQFF
clone_size: many; j_call: TRBJ2-7; v_call: TRBV7-8; cdr3_aa: CASSVPWTGTYEQYF
clone_size: -; j_call: TRBJ2-7; v_call: TRBV28; cdr3_aa: CASSFGENPYEQYF
clone_size: few; j_call: TRBJ2-2; v_call: TRBV24-1; cdr3_aa: CATSDRDTSTGELFF
clone_size: many; j_call: TRBJ2-7; v_call: TRBV28; cdr3_aa: CASSGLKGLAPYEQYF
clone_size: many; j_call: TRBJ1-5; v_call: TRBV6-5; cdr3_aa: CASSYSSQQPQHF
clone_size: -; j_call: TRBJ2-1; v_call: TRBV29-1; cdr3_aa: CSAPGNGRAHNEQFF
clone_size: -; j_call: TRBJ2-4; v_call: TRBV5-5; cdr3_aa: CASSLDRGGDIQYF
clone_size: few; j_call: TRBJ1-3; v_call: TRBV19; cdr3_aa: CASSSFQGEGNTIYF
clone_size: few; j_call: TRBJ2-5; v_call: TRBV13; cdr3_aa: CASSLGGSGRGETQYF
clone_size: -; j_call: TRBJ1-3; v_call: TRBV24-1; cdr3_aa: CATSDYDMGGNTIYF
clone_size: -; j_call: TRBJ1-2; v_call: TRBV9; cdr3_aa: CASRGGEAYGYTF
clone_size: many; j_call: TRBJ1-2; v_call: TRBV2; cdr3_aa: CASSDFEDGYTF
clone_size: -; j_call: TRBJ2-1; v_call: TRBV7-1; cdr3_aa: CASSQGLAGVFEQFF
clone_size: few; j_call: TRBJ2-7; v_call: TRBV5-1; cdr3_aa: CASSPDRGRNEQYF
clone_size: few; j_call: TRBJ1-5; v_call: TRBV11-2; cdr3_aa: CASSQAGGGQPQHF